Below, one TCR beta chain is given with its context. Its specificity is unknown. This entry is derived from a study of cytomegalovirus exposure and HLA in healthy donors. The PCR employed 60 Vbeta primers together with 13 Jbeta primers. The data were produced by immunoSEQ multiplex PCR, yet TCRdb's version contains in-frame clones alone and is incomplete. The table records some 140,000 clones, 65% to 80% of them present only once. General observations from the study: The availability of immune exposure information extended only to CMV serostatus. A prior analysis recorded that most TCR beta V segments were productive about 90% or about 30% of the time.

This CDR3 is 17 amino acids long. Germline assignment: CDR1 SNHLY and CDR2 FYNNEI. V was clipped by 2 bases and J by 7 bases, with 24 bases between them. The receptor comes from a woman in her forties in good health and CMV-seronegative. The V and J genes are TRBV2 and TRBJ2-7, with a tentative D call TRBD2 (6 bases). The sequenced sample was PBMCs. In nucleotides, the CDR3 is TGTGCCAGCAGTGAAAGGAGGGTCCTTCTGAGGAGTGGGGAGCAGTACTTC. Encoded protein: CASSERRVLLRSGEQYF.